These T cell receptor beta chains were read from a single sample in a study of response to subunit inactivated influenza vaccine. TCRdb passed the RT-PCR reads through MiXCR, listing each CDR3 protein once. The repertoire consists of around 180,000 distinct CDR3 sequences, with 9.2% occurring once and the leading ten covering approximately 11%. The material sequenced was non-naive T cells sorted from PBMCs, taken on the day of vaccination. The receptors here all came from a man aged 50-59 years who received an inactivated influenza vaccine. CDR3s leave out the opening cysteine and the closing phenylalanine or tryptophan. Some rows mark clone size as missing; the rest say once, few, many or name a class of expanded clone.

CDR3 protein | clone size | J gene | V gene | CDR3 length
ASSWTLPSPLH | few | TRBJ1-6 | TRBV7-2 | 11
ASRPGTGRSTDTQY | - | TRBJ2-3 | TRBV28 | 14
ASSWAGGSYEQY | many | TRBJ2-7 | TRBV28 | 12
ASSHVGNFEAF | many | TRBJ1-1 | TRBV4-1 | 11
ASSELAGSSYNSPLH | - | TRBJ1-6 | TRBV6-1 | 15
ASSPPESGVLH | many | TRBJ1-6 | TRBV4-1 | 11
ATGSRLAGGLNEQF | few | TRBJ2-1 | TRBV15 | 14
SVEGERTVYGYT | few | TRBJ1-2 | TRBV29-1 | 12
ASSQAIGTAEKLF | - | TRBJ1-4 | TRBV3-1 | 13
SVESPLNTEAF | - | TRBJ1-1 | TRBV29-1 | 11
ASTGLAVISYNEQF | - | TRBJ2-1 | TRBV2 | 14
ATSASTSGTGGKIGELF | - | TRBJ2-2 | TRBV24-1 | 17
ASTTGFEQY | few | TRBJ2-7 | TRBV30 | 9
ASTPGHLTTDTQY | - | TRBJ2-3 | TRBV19 | 13
ASRPGQSYGYT | few | TRBJ1-2 | TRBV28 | 11
ASSLNGLITYEQY | few | TRBJ2-7 | TRBV7-2 | 13
ASTRDRGTDTQY | - | TRBJ2-3 | TRBV2 | 12
ASSITKVGELF | many | TRBJ2-2 | TRBV12-3/TRBV12-4 | 11
ASSQGAQETQY | many | TRBJ2-5 | TRBV18 | 11
ASSSPKPETQY | few | TRBJ2-5 | TRBV6-6 | 11
AISDGGLRNTIY | - | TRBJ1-3 | TRBV10-3 | 12
ASSYPEETQY | many | TRBJ2-5 | TRBV6-2/TRBV6-3 | 10
ASSPRTSGGGLYNEQF | many | TRBJ2-1 | TRBV4-3 | 16
ASSFSEGNEQY | - | TRBJ2-7 | TRBV7-3 | 11
SARGTTGSSYEQY | - | TRBJ2-7 | TRBV20-1 | 13
ASSQEPSASHNEQF | few | TRBJ2-1 | TRBV3-1 | 14
ASSLSAKAGVGTDTQY | - | TRBJ2-3 | TRBV5-1 | 16
ASSAGRPSRTGGRAGELF | - | TRBJ2-2 | TRBV6-2/TRBV6-3 | 18
ASSLFLNVNQPQH | - | TRBJ1-5 | TRBV28 | 13
ASSLAATSGGASYNEQF | - | TRBJ2-1 | TRBV5-1 | 17
ASSSGNAGGELF | many | TRBJ2-2 | TRBV7-7 | 12
ASSSTWTSGRDTDTQY | many | TRBJ2-3 | TRBV6-5 | 16
ASALSGRSDEQF | few | TRBJ2-1 | TRBV6-1 | 12
ASSSDRVFGELF | many | TRBJ2-2 | TRBV28 | 12
ASSYDGYEQF | few | TRBJ2-1 | TRBV6-6 | 10
SASRTSNEKLF | few | TRBJ1-4 | TRBV20-1 | 11
ATSRGLAASYNEQF | - | TRBJ2-1 | TRBV15 | 14
ASSSRAYNEQF | - | TRBJ2-1 | TRBV2 | 11
ASSSSGLASSQY | many | TRBJ2-5 | TRBV7-2 | 12
ASCGTDQPQH | - | TRBJ1-5 | TRBV28 | 10
ASSFSGSLNYGYT | - | TRBJ1-2 | TRBV5-1 | 13
ASSLGVGVRLNTYNEQF | many | TRBJ2-1 | TRBV11-2 | 17
ASRQTDIRAYEQY | - | TRBJ2-7 | TRBV11-2 | 13
ASSQGGQGVSEAF | - | TRBJ1-1 | TRBV3-1 | 13